These 20 T cell receptor beta chains came from one sample sequenced in a study of beta chain features in type 1 diabetes. These TCRs are of unknown antigen specificity. Expressed TCRB transcripts were sequenced, since all the RNA that had been isolated was reverse transcribed. Assay: immunoSEQ multiplex PCR; the TCRdb copy retains only in-frame clones and omits some. The sample shows about 390,000 clones, around 9.6% of them seen only once. Whole-study results and caveats: For Type 1 diabetes patients, all four CD4+ subsets carried TCRB CDR3s that were moderately but significantly shorter.

The sequenced material came from central memory CD4+ T cells from blood. The receptors originated from a man under 40 with type 1 diabetes.

The rearrangement joins TRBV7-9 to TRBJ2-2; TRBD2 matches at 12 bases. The germline V gene encodes CDR1 SEHNR and CDR2 FQNEAQ (reference sequence). J lost 5 bases, V lost 5 bases, and 9 bases had no gene match. The CDR3 runs to 17 residues. The CDR3 reads CASSPSTSGRRTGELFF. In DNA, the CDR3 is TGTGCCAGCAGCCCCAGCACTAGCGGGAGGAGGACCGGGGAGCTGTTTTTT.

This clone was observed a handful of times. The rearrangement joins TRBV10-2 to TRBJ1-5, with no clear D. V lost 2 bases and J lost 8, with 10 bases in between. Germline assignment: CDR1 WSHSY and CDR2 SAAADI. This CDR3 comprises 13 residues. The CDR3 region is CASSEGHKEPQHF. Here the CDR3 DNA reads TGCGCCAGCAGTGAGGGTCACAAGGAGCCCCAGCATTTT.

This clone was seen many times. This chain links TRBV2 with TRBJ1-4; a possible D gene is TRBD1 (5 bases). In germline, CDR1 is SNHLY, CDR2 FYNNEI. This CDR3 is 14 amino acids long. V gave up 8 bases and J gave up 7 bases, with 17 bases separating them. CDR3 DNA sequence: TGTGCCAGCGGGGACCTCAGGGTTACTGAAAAACTGTTTTTT. Translated, it gives CASGDLRVTEKLFF.

The chain employs TRBV5-4 and TRBJ2-3; 9 bases are a match to TRBD1. The CDR3 runs 15 residues. Germline loops: CDR1 SGHNT, CDR2 YYREEE (reference sequence). Trimming at V came to 0 bases and at J to 4 bases, leaving 3 bases not matched to a gene. The CDR3 nucleotides are TGTGCCAGCAGCTTGGGGGACAGGGAAGCAGATACGCAGTATTTT. Amino acids: CASSLGDREADTQYF.

This clone occurred a few times. This chain links TRBV4-3 with TRBJ1-2; unclear D gene. Per germline, CDR1 LGHNA and CDR2 YSLEER. The V gene lost 5 bases and the J gene lost 4 bases, with 8 bases spanning the gap. There are 12 residues in the CDR3. CDR3 residues: CASSLDAYGYTF. CDR3 DNA sequence: TGCGCCAGCAGCTTGGATGCCTATGGCTACACCTTC.

This clone was seen a handful of times. The rearrangement joins TRBV27 to TRBJ2-2, with D possibly being TRBD2 (7 bases). Between the trimmed V and J ends, which lost 4 bases and 3 bases, there was a span of 15 bases. Per germline, CDR1 MNHEY and CDR2 SMNVEV (reference sequence). This CDR3 has 16 amino acids. The CDR3 DNA is TGTGCCAGCAGTTCCCTAAGGGGGAGGGACACCGGGGAGCTGTTTTTT. It translates to CASSSLRGRDTGELFF.

This clone appeared many times. Other DNA sequences from this sample encode an identical CDR3 as well. The chain joins TRBV19 to TRBJ1-5; no clear D. CDR1 is LNHDA and CDR2 is SQIVND in the germline V gene (reference sequence). This CDR3 spans 12 amino acids. V lost 3 bases to trimming and J lost 7 bases, with 7 bases between them. CDR3 region: CASSIGVQPQHF. The CDR3 nucleotides read TGTGCCAGTAGTATCGGGGTCCAGCCCCAGCATTTT.

The chain is built from TRBV7-9 and TRBJ2-3; D is undetermined. Germline-derived CDR1 and CDR2 are SEHNR and FQNEAQ (reference sequence). This CDR3 has 14 amino acids. V gave up 3 bases and J gave up 2 bases, with 9 bases separating them. The DNA for the CDR3 is TGTGCCAGCAGCTTCAGGACCGCCACAGATACGCAGTATTTT. It is translated as CASSFRTATDTQYF.

This clone was observed at least ten times. The V gene is TRBV28, the J gene TRBJ2-2; TRBD2 matches at 7 bases. The germline gives CDR1 MDHEN, CDR2 SYDVKM. V shed 7 bases and J 5 bases; nucleotides not matched to a gene: 7. The CDR3 is made up of 14 amino acids. CDR3 in DNA: TGTGCCAGCACCACCGCGGGGGTAACCGGGGAGCTGTTTTTT. Protein: CASTTAGVTGELFF.

This clone has only a few counts. The chain combines TRBV18 with TRBJ2-5; no definite D call. This CDR3 is built from 13 residues. V dropped 3 bases and J dropped 1 base, with 6 bases sitting between them. CDR1 is KGHSH and CDR2 is LQKENI in the germline V gene. The DNA of the CDR3 is TGTGCCAGCTCACCGCATACCCAAGAGACCCAGTACTTC. Translated, it gives CASSPHTQETQYF.

The gene calls are TRBV19 and TRBJ1-4; tentative D call: TRBD1 (5 bases). In germline, CDR1 is LNHDA, CDR2 SQIVND (reference sequence). Between the trimmed V and J ends, which lost 5 bases and 8 bases, there was a span of 18 bases. The CDR3 sequence is 15 residues long. The CDR3: CASSPFQGFQEKLFF. CDR3 nucleotides: TGTGCCAGTAGTCCGTTTCAGGGTTTTCAAGAAAAACTGTTTTTT. Full variable domain (missing parts from reference TRBV19 and TRBJ1-4): DGGITQSPKYLFRKEGQNVTLSCEQNLNHDAMYWYRQDPGQGLRLIYYSQIVNDFQKGDIAEGYSVSREKKESFPLTVTSAQKNPTAFYLCASSPFQGFQEKLFFGSGTQLSVL.

Many counts were recorded for this clone. The rearrangement joins TRBV28 to TRBJ1-2; D uncertain. CDR3 length: 17 amino acids. Deletions cut 2 bases from V and 2 bases from J, with 18 bases between. Germline CDR1 reads MDHEN; CDR2 reads SYDVKM. The CDR3 reads CASSLQPRAGWNYGYTF. CDR3 nucleotides: TGTGCCAGCAGTTTACAACCCCGGGCGGGTTGGAACTATGGCTACACCTTC.

This clone came up a few times. The J gene is TRBJ1-1, the V gene TRBV5-4; 12 nucleotides line up with TRBD1. CDR3 length: 15 amino acids. CDR1 SGHNT and CDR2 YYREEE come from the germline V gene (reference sequence). Losses at the gene ends were 0 bases for V and 4 bases for J; bases not matched to a gene: 1. Here the CDR3 DNA reads TGTGCCAGCAGCTTGGGGGGACAGGGGGCCACTGAAGCTTTCTTT. Amino acid sequence: CASSLGGQGATEAFF.

This chain uses TRBV6-6 with TRBJ2-7; 12 bases fit TRBD2. Germline V lookup: CDR1 MNHNY, CDR2 SVGAGI (reference sequence). The CDR3 loop spans 14 amino acids. V shed 7 bases and J 7 bases; nucleotides not matched to a gene: 8. CDR3 sequence reads: CASTSLAGGEEQYF. The CDR3 DNA is TGTGCCAGCACCTCGCTAGCGGGAGGGGAGGAGCAGTACTTC.

This clone was recorded a few times. The rearrangement uses TRBV4-3 and TRBJ2-3; no clear D gene. Germline V CDR1 and CDR2: LGHNA, YSLEER. Trimming left V 4 bases short and J 3 bases short, with 5 bases between. The CDR3 length is 12 residues. The CDR3 here is CASSPGTDTQYF. CDR3 nucleotides: TGCGCCAGCAGCCCAGGTACAGATACGCAGTATTTT.

This clone occurred a few times. This chain joins TRBV7-9 and TRBJ1-2; 9 nucleotides agree with TRBD1. The CDR3 runs to 17 residues. Trimming removed 5 bases from V and 1 base from J; junction bases left unmatched: 11. Per the germline V gene, CDR1 is SEHNR and CDR2 is FQNEAQ (reference sequence). CDR3 bases: TGTGCCAGCAGCCCCACCTACAGGGGGCGCGGTAACTATGGCTACACCTTC. Amino acids: CASSPTYRGRGNYGYTF. Using reference TRBV7-9 and TRBJ1-2 for the parts outside the CDR3, the full variable domain is DTGVSQNPRHKITKRGQNVTFRCDPISEHNRLYWYRQTLGQGPEFLTYFQNEAQLEKSRLLSDRFSAERPKGSFSTLEIQRTEQGDSAMYLCASSPTYRGRGNYGYTFGSGTRLTVV.

This clone was recorded a few times. The rearrangement uses TRBV5-4 and TRBJ2-2; 7 bases are shared with TRBD2. Germline-derived CDR1 and CDR2 are SGHNT and YYREEE (reference sequence). J was trimmed by 3 bases and V by 0 bases; bases with no gene match: 2. This CDR3 is 15 amino acids long. The CDR3 DNA reads as TGTGCCAGCAGCTTGGCTAGCGGCGACACCGGGGAGCTGTTTTTT. Translation: CASSLASGDTGELFF.

This clone was observed a handful of times. The chain combines TRBV9 with TRBJ2-5; 12 bases line up with TRBD2. The DNA end is more similar to TRBJ2-7, so the J call may be wrong. The CDR3 loop spans 16 amino acids. CDR1 is SGDLS, CDR2 YYNGEE, per germline. The CDR3 protein is CASSVGLAGQRYEQYF. The CDR3 bases are TGTGCCAGCAGCGTTGGACTAGCGGGACAAAGGTACGAGCAGTACTTC.

This clone has just a few counts. Other DNA sequences in this sample translate to the same CDR3. The chain joins TRBV4-1 to TRBJ1-1; 9 positions agree with TRBD1. The V gene's germline CDR1 is MGHRA and CDR2 YSYEKL. The V and J ends lost 2 bases and 2 bases, in that order; junction bases with no gene match: 6. This CDR3 is built from 16 residues. The CDR3 nucleotides are TGCGCCAGCAGCCAACGGGACAGGGCCCCCAACACTGAAGCTTTCTTT. Translation gives CASSQRDRAPNTEAFF.

The chain uses TRBV5-1 and TRBJ1-2, with TRBD1 matching over 9 bases. This CDR3 has 14 amino acids. Germline V gene lookup returns CDR1 SGHRS and CDR2 YFSETQ. V lost 4 bases and J lost 3; bases outside the gene matches: 4. CDR3 coding DNA: TGCGCCAGCAGCCAAGGGGACAGGGACTATGGCTACACCTTC. It specifies CASSQGDRDYGYTF.